This record concerns one T cell receptor beta chain sequence. This CDR3 has 14 residues. Germline V gene data show CDR1 as KGHDR and CDR2 as SFDVKD. Trimming removed 3 bases at V and 4 bases at J, with 11 bases between. These data originate in a study of blood T cell repertoires in COVID-19. Study in general: Acute-phase and convalescent COVID-19 samples originated in the United States, Italy and Spain.

In Cohort 3, a recovered donor had either two negative PCRs, clearance, or symptom resolution. Per the original data handling: Nucleated cell counts were estimated from reference gene primer amplification. The assay was immunoSEQ multiplex PCR, and TCRdb's table has in-frame clones only and misses some. The V and J calls and clone size come from that table; D and trimming were worked out from the DNA. The sample comprises about 300,000 clones, around 84% of which are singletons, and 2.5% rests with the top ten. The sequencing input was PBMCs or T cells enriched from blood (not recorded which). The sequence was collected from a woman aged 50 to 65 who had recovered from COVID-19. The chain couples TRBV24-1 to TRBJ2-5, with D possibly TRBD1 on 6 matching bases. The CDR3 region is CATSDRNRVETQYF. The CDR3 bases are TGTGCCACCAGTGATAGAAACAGGGTAGAGACCCAGTACTTC.